This T cell receptor beta chain was sequenced in a study of OX40 agonist ivuxolimab in advanced cancers. Study-wide results and limits: Patients with a partial response at 0.1-3.0 mg/kg had among the lowest clonal expansion.

Assay used: immunoSEQ multiplex PCR; TCRdb lists only in-frame clones, some missing. The sample carries about 50,000 clones, approximately 89% recorded once. The CDR3 spans 13 residues. Germline assignment: CDR1 SGHTA and CDR2 FQGTGA. V was clipped by 2 bases and J by 5 bases, with 9 bases between them. At cycle 4 day 1, cycle 7 day 1, and baseline, blood was sampled. With respect to this clone: Its antigen is currently unknown.

J is TRBJ1-1 and V is TRBV7-3; D unresolved. This clonotype was sampled from an adult with an advanced solid tumor such as melanoma, head and neck, liver or kidney cancer. Sequences were derived from CD4+ or CD8+ T cells sorted from blood, sampled in a trial of the OX40 agonist ivuxolimab. CDR3 DNA: TGTGCCAGCAGCTTAGGGGATAGTACTGAAGCTTTCTTT. It specifies CASSLGDSTEAFF.